The sequence of this TCR beta chain was determined in a study of blood T cell repertoires in COVID-19. Study as a whole: Both acute and convalescent COVID-19 samples were obtained from the United States, Italy and Spain. PBMCs, B-cell-depleted T cells, or T cells provided the cDNA or gDNA that made up the material.

Germline V gene data show CDR1 as LGHNT and CDR2 as FRNRAP. The V and J ends lost 0 bases and 0 bases respectively, with 14 bases between them. The CDR3 covers 18 residues. Some clones are missing from TCRdb's copy, which holds only in-frame ones; the method was immunoSEQ multiplex PCR. The sample has 200,000 to 250,000 clones, less than 90% seen once. J is TRBJ2-2 and V is TRBV12-5; perhaps TRBD2 as D (5 bases). This sequence originates from a man aged 40-49 years with active or convalescent COVID-19. Sequencing was carried out using peripheral blood. CDR3 protein: CASGLVVATTSNTGELFF. The CDR3 nucleotides are TGTGCTAGTGGTTTGGTAGTCGCGACTACTTCGAACACCGGGGAGCTGTTTTTT.